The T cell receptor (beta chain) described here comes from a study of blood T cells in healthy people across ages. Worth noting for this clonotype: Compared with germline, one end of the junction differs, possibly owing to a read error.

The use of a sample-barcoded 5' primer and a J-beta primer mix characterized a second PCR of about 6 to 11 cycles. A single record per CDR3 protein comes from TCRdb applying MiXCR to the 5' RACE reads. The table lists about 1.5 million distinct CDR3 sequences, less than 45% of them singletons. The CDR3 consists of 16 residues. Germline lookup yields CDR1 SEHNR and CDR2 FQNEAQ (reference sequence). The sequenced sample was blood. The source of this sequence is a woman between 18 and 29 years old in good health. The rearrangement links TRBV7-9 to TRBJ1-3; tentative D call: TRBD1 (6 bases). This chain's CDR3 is CASSAQGYNSGNTIYF. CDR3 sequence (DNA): TGTGCCAGCAGCGCACAGGGTTACAACTCTGGGAACACCATATATTTT.